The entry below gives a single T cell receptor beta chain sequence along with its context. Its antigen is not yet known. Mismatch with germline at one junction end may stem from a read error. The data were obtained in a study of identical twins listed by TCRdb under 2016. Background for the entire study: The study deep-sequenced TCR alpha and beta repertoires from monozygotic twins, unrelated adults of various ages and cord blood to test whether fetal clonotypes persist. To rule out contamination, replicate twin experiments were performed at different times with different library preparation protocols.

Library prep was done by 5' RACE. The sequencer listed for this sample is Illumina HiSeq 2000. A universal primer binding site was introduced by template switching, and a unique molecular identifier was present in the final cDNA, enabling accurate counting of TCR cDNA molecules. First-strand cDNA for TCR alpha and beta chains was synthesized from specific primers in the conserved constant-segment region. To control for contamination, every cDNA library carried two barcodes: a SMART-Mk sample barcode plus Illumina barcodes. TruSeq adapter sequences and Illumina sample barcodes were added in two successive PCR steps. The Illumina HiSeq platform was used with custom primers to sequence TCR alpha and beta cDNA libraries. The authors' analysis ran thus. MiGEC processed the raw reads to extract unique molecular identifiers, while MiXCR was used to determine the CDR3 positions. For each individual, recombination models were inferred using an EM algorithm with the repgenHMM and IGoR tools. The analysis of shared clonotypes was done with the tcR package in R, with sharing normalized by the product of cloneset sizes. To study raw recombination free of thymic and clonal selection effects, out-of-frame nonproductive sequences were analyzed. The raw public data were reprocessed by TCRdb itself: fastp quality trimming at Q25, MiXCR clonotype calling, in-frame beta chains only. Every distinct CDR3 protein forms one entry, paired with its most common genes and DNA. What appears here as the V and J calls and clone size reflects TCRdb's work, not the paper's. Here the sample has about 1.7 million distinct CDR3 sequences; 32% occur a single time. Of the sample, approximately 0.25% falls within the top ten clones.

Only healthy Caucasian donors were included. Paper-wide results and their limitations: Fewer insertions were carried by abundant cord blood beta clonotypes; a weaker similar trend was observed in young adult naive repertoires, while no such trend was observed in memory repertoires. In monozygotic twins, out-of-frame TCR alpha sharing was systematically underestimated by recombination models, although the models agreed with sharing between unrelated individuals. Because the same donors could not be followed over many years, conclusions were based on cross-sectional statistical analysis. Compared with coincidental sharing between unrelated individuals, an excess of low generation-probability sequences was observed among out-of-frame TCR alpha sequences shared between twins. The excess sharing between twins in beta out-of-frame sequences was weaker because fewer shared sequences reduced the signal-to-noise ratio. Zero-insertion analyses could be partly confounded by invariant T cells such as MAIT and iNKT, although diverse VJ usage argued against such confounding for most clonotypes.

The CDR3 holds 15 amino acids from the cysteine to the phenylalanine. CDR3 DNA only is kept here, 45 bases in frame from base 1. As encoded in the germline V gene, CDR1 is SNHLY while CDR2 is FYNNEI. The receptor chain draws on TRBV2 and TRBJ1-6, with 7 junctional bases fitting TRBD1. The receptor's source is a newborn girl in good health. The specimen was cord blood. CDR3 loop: CAGSYDRDHNSPLHF. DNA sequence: TGTGCCGGCAGTTATGACAGGGACCATAATTCACCCCTCCACTTT.